Listed below are T cell receptor beta chains from one sample, sequenced in a study of control samples from healthy donors and cancer patients. Method: immunoSEQ multiplex PCR; TCRdb's copy keeps in-frame clones and lacks some. The sample contains around 140,000 clones, 89% of which appear only once. Sequenced material: PBMCs. These receptors all stem from a man in his forties or fifties with head and neck cancer. Both conserved end residues are part of each CDR3. Each record gives: CDR3 DNA, CDR3 protein, clone size, V gene, CDR3 length, J gene, D gene. The D gene is left open where the match is weak. The listing skips clone size in some rows; elsewhere it reads once, few, many or a size class.

cdr3_nt: TGCGCCAGCAGCCTCAGCCGGGACAGTTATCAGCCCCAGCATTTT; cdr3_aa: CASSLSRDSYQPQHF; clone_size: .; v_call: TRBV4-1; cdr3_length: 15; j_call: TRBJ1-5; d_call: TRBD1
cdr3_nt: TGCGCCAGCAGCCAAGAAACAAGGGCAGATACGCAGTATTTT; cdr3_aa: CASSQETRADTQYF; clone_size: .; v_call: TRBV4-1; cdr3_length: 14; j_call: TRBJ2-3; d_call: .
cdr3_nt: TGCGCCAGCAGCCGTCCCGGGACAGGGGCCACCATGAACACTGAAGCTTTCTTT; cdr3_aa: CASSRPGTGATMNTEAFF; clone_size: .; v_call: TRBV5-1; cdr3_length: 18; j_call: TRBJ1-1; d_call: TRBD1
cdr3_nt: TGTGCCAGCAGCTCACAGGGCTACAATGAGCAGTTCTTC; cdr3_aa: CASSSQGYNEQFF; clone_size: .; v_call: TRBV13; cdr3_length: 13; j_call: TRBJ2-1; d_call: .
cdr3_nt: TGTGCCAGCAGCCCAGGACTAGCGGGAACGAACACCGGGGAGCTGTTTTTT; cdr3_aa: CASSPGLAGTNTGELFF; clone_size: .; v_call: TRBV7-6; cdr3_length: 17; j_call: TRBJ2-2; d_call: TRBD2
cdr3_nt: TGTGCCAGCAGTTACTCGGGGGGCACTGAAGCTTTCTTT; cdr3_aa: CASSYSGGTEAFF; clone_size: .; v_call: TRBV6-5; cdr3_length: 13; j_call: TRBJ1-1; d_call: .
cdr3_nt: TGCGCCAGCAGTGAGTCGCAGGGACCTAATTCACCCCTCCACTTT; cdr3_aa: CASSESQGPNSPLHF; clone_size: .; v_call: TRBV10-1; cdr3_length: 15; j_call: TRBJ1-6; d_call: .
cdr3_nt: TGTGCCAGCATCGGATTAGATGAAAAACTGTTTTTT; cdr3_aa: CASIGLDEKLFF; clone_size: .; v_call: TRBV6-5; cdr3_length: 12; j_call: TRBJ1-4; d_call: .
cdr3_nt: TGTGCCAGCAGCTCCCGAACTGAAGCTTTCTTT; cdr3_aa: CASSSRTEAFF; clone_size: .; v_call: TRBV7-9; cdr3_length: 11; j_call: TRBJ1-1; d_call: .
cdr3_nt: TGCGCCAGCAGCTTCCAGGGTCGAGGGAGCTTAGAGACCCAGTACTTC; cdr3_aa: CASSFQGRGSLETQYF; clone_size: .; v_call: TRBV5-1; cdr3_length: 16; j_call: TRBJ2-5; d_call: .
cdr3_nt: TGTGCCAGCAGTCAAAAGTGGCCAGCAACTAATGAAAAACTGTTTTTT; cdr3_aa: CASSQKWPATNEKLFF; clone_size: .; v_call: TRBV5-4; cdr3_length: 16; j_call: TRBJ1-4; d_call: .
cdr3_nt: TGTGCCAGCAGACCGGGACAGATTTTCAATCAGCCCCAGCATTTT; cdr3_aa: CASRPGQIFNQPQHF; clone_size: .; v_call: TRBV28; cdr3_length: 15; j_call: TRBJ1-5; d_call: TRBD1
cdr3_nt: TGTGCCAGCAGCTTCGACAGGGGGCACACTGAAGCTTTCTTT; cdr3_aa: CASSFDRGHTEAFF; clone_size: .; v_call: TRBV28; cdr3_length: 14; j_call: TRBJ1-1; d_call: TRBD1
cdr3_nt: TGTGCCAGCAGTTACTCGGGACCAACTAATGAAAAACTGTTTTTT; cdr3_aa: CASSYSGPTNEKLFF; clone_size: .; v_call: TRBV6-5; cdr3_length: 15; j_call: TRBJ1-4; d_call: .
cdr3_nt: TGTGCCAGCAGTTTTACGAGACTAGCGGGATCTGGGGCCAACGTCCTGACTTTC; cdr3_aa: CASSFTRLAGSGANVLTF; clone_size: .; v_call: TRBV28; cdr3_length: 18; j_call: TRBJ2-6; d_call: TRBD2
cdr3_nt: TGTGCCAGCAGCTTAGACGTGGGCCAAGAGACCCAGTACTTC; cdr3_aa: CASSLDVGQETQYF; clone_size: .; v_call: TRBV11-1; cdr3_length: 14; j_call: TRBJ2-5; d_call: .
cdr3_nt: TGTGCCAGCAGTTCTTCTAGCGGATCCTACGAGCAGTACTTC; cdr3_aa: CASSSSSGSYEQYF; clone_size: .; v_call: TRBV6-6; cdr3_length: 14; j_call: TRBJ2-7; d_call: TRBD2
cdr3_nt: TGTGCCAGCAGCTCCACCACAGGATACAATGAGCAGTTCTTC; cdr3_aa: CASSSTTGYNEQFF; clone_size: .; v_call: TRBV11-3; cdr3_length: 14; j_call: TRBJ2-1; d_call: .
cdr3_nt: TGTGCCAGCAGCGAGAACCGAATCTCCAATTCACCCCTCCACTTT; cdr3_aa: CASSENRISNSPLHF; clone_size: .; v_call: TRBV6-2/TRBV6-3; cdr3_length: 15; j_call: TRBJ1-6; d_call: .
cdr3_nt: TGTGCCAGCAGCACAGACAGACCCTCCTACAATGAGCAGTTCTTC; cdr3_aa: CASSTDRPSYNEQFF; clone_size: .; v_call: TRBV5-4; cdr3_length: 15; j_call: TRBJ2-1; d_call: .
cdr3_nt: TGTGCCAGCAGCACGGGGGCTGAGGCTAACTATGGCTACACCTTC; cdr3_aa: CASSTGAEANYGYTF; clone_size: .; v_call: TRBV9; cdr3_length: 15; j_call: TRBJ1-2; d_call: .
cdr3_nt: TGTGCCATCAGGGGGCCCTCGGGCAACGGCTATGGCTACACCTTC; cdr3_aa: CAIRGPSGNGYGYTF; clone_size: .; v_call: TRBV10-3; cdr3_length: 15; j_call: TRBJ1-2; d_call: .
cdr3_nt: TGTGCCAGCAGTTACGAAGGGATCAGCTCTGGGGCCAACGTCCTGACTTTC; cdr3_aa: CASSYEGISSGANVLTF; clone_size: .; v_call: TRBV28; cdr3_length: 17; j_call: TRBJ2-6; d_call: .
cdr3_nt: TGTGCCAGCACGCCGGGGGGCGGATCCTACAATGAGCAGTTCTTC; cdr3_aa: CASTPGGGSYNEQFF; clone_size: .; v_call: TRBV10-3; cdr3_length: 15; j_call: TRBJ2-1; d_call: .
cdr3_nt: TGTGCCAGCAGCTTAGCGAGGGTCAGGGGGAGGTGGCCCCAGCATTTT; cdr3_aa: CASSLARVRGRWPQHF; clone_size: once; v_call: TRBV7-8; cdr3_length: 16; j_call: TRBJ1-5; d_call: TRBD1
cdr3_nt: TGTGCCAGCAGCTTAACTAGCGGGAGGCCCTACGAGCAGTACTTC; cdr3_aa: CASSLTSGRPYEQYF; clone_size: .; v_call: TRBV7-6; cdr3_length: 15; j_call: TRBJ2-7; d_call: TRBD2
cdr3_nt: TGCAGCGTTGTTCAGGGCATGGCTTTCTTT; cdr3_aa: CSVVQGMAFF; clone_size: .; v_call: TRBV29-1; cdr3_length: 10; j_call: TRBJ1-1; d_call: .
cdr3_nt: TGTGCCAGCAAGCCGGGACTAGCGGGGCAAGGCGGGGAGCTGTTTTTT; cdr3_aa: CASKPGLAGQGGELFF; clone_size: .; v_call: TRBV27; cdr3_length: 16; j_call: TRBJ2-2; d_call: TRBD2
cdr3_nt: TGTGCCAGCAGCATAGACTACGAGCAGTACTTC; cdr3_aa: CASSIDYEQYF; clone_size: .; v_call: TRBV28; cdr3_length: 11; j_call: TRBJ2-7; d_call: .
cdr3_nt: TGTGCCAGCAGCGGGGGCATTCCGAACTATGGCTACACCTTC; cdr3_aa: CASSGGIPNYGYTF; clone_size: .; v_call: TRBV5-5; cdr3_length: 14; j_call: TRBJ1-2; d_call: .
cdr3_nt: TGCGCCAGCAGCTTGACTGGGACAGGGCGGGAGACCCAGTACTTC; cdr3_aa: CASSLTGTGRETQYF; clone_size: .; v_call: TRBV5-1; cdr3_length: 15; j_call: TRBJ2-5; d_call: TRBD1
cdr3_nt: TGTGCCAGCAGTCCGGGGACAGGGTCGGGTGAAAAACTGTTTTTT; cdr3_aa: CASSPGTGSGEKLFF; clone_size: .; v_call: TRBV28; cdr3_length: 15; j_call: TRBJ1-4; d_call: TRBD1
cdr3_nt: TGTGCCAGCAGTTACGCGGGACAGGGGATACAGGAGCAGTACTTC; cdr3_aa: CASSYAGQGIQEQYF; clone_size: .; v_call: TRBV6-5; cdr3_length: 15; j_call: TRBJ2-7; d_call: TRBD1
cdr3_nt: TGTGCCTGGACCGGGCGGGGGGCGCGTGAAAAACTGTTTTTT; cdr3_aa: CAWTGRGAREKLFF; clone_size: .; v_call: TRBV30; cdr3_length: 14; j_call: TRBJ1-4; d_call: .
cdr3_nt: TGTGCCAGCGCGGGTGGAGGGCACACCGGGGAGCTGTTTTTT; cdr3_aa: CASAGGGHTGELFF; clone_size: .; v_call: TRBV9; cdr3_length: 14; j_call: TRBJ2-2; d_call: .
cdr3_nt: TGTGCCAGCAGTCCCGGGCCCAATCAGCCCCAGCATTTT; cdr3_aa: CASSPGPNQPQHF; clone_size: .; v_call: TRBV6-4; cdr3_length: 13; j_call: TRBJ1-5; d_call: .
cdr3_nt: TGTGCCAGCAGCTTAGGACGGCCAACTTTCACAGATACGCAGTATTTT; cdr3_aa: CASSLGRPTFTDTQYF; clone_size: .; v_call: TRBV7-9; cdr3_length: 16; j_call: TRBJ2-3; d_call: .
cdr3_nt: TGCGCCGGAAGCCCAGGTACCCCTACCTACGAGCAGTACTTC; cdr3_aa: CAGSPGTPTYEQYF; clone_size: few; v_call: TRBV10-2; cdr3_length: 14; j_call: TRBJ2-7; d_call: .
cdr3_nt: TGTGCCAGCAGCTTTTCAGGGCCTGGGGGCTACACCTTC; cdr3_aa: CASSFSGPGGYTF; clone_size: .; v_call: TRBV5-4; cdr3_length: 13; j_call: TRBJ1-2; d_call: .
cdr3_nt: TGTGCCAGCAGTTTGGGGACGGGGGCCAAAAACATTCAGTACTTC; cdr3_aa: CASSLGTGAKNIQYF; clone_size: .; v_call: TRBV27; cdr3_length: 15; j_call: TRBJ2-4; d_call: .
cdr3_nt: TGTGCCAGCAGCCTGGGACACAACCGCCGGGGCTACACCTTC; cdr3_aa: CASSLGHNRRGYTF; clone_size: .; v_call: TRBV5-8; cdr3_length: 14; j_call: TRBJ1-2; d_call: .
cdr3_nt: TGTGCCAGTAGTATAGGACAGCGGGGGTTCTACAATGAGCAGTTCTTC; cdr3_aa: CASSIGQRGFYNEQFF; clone_size: .; v_call: TRBV19; cdr3_length: 16; j_call: TRBJ2-1; d_call: TRBD2
cdr3_nt: TGTGCCAGCAGCGTAGATCCGGTCTCTGGAAACACCATATATTTT; cdr3_aa: CASSVDPVSGNTIYF; clone_size: .; v_call: TRBV9; cdr3_length: 15; j_call: TRBJ1-3; d_call: .
cdr3_nt: TGTGCCAGCAGTGAGAACCTTTTGCTTAATTCACCCCTCCACTTT; cdr3_aa: CASSENLLLNSPLHF; clone_size: .; v_call: TRBV6-1; cdr3_length: 15; j_call: TRBJ1-6; d_call: .
cdr3_nt: TGCAGCGCCGGGGGAGGGGGCCTCTACGAGCAGTACTTC; cdr3_aa: CSAGGGGLYEQYF; clone_size: .; v_call: TRBV29-1; cdr3_length: 13; j_call: TRBJ2-7; d_call: .
cdr3_nt: TGTGCCATCAGTCAGGCGGGGGGGCGCCCAGATACGCAGTATTTT; cdr3_aa: CAISQAGGRPDTQYF; clone_size: .; v_call: TRBV10-3; cdr3_length: 15; j_call: TRBJ2-3; d_call: TRBD2
cdr3_nt: TGTGCCAGTAGTGACAGGACGAACACTGAAGCTTTCTTT; cdr3_aa: CASSDRTNTEAFF; clone_size: .; v_call: TRBV19; cdr3_length: 13; j_call: TRBJ1-1; d_call: .
cdr3_nt: TGTGCCAGCAGTTCATGGGGACAGGGGGGCTCCTACGAGCAGTACTTC; cdr3_aa: CASSSWGQGGSYEQYF; clone_size: .; v_call: TRBV27; cdr3_length: 16; j_call: TRBJ2-7; d_call: TRBD1